This T cell receptor (beta chain) was identified during a study of molecular identifiers for immune sequencing clone quantification (dated by TCRdb to the late 2010s). Background on the whole study: For a replicate experiment, the RNA from either approximately 20,000 or 100,000 naive CD8 T cells was divided into five aliquots, and four of those aliquots went on to sequencing. CD8 T cells were used in a methods study to benchmark molecular-identifier clustering-based TCR repertoire sequencing (MIDCIRS) and TCR RNA copy counting. The paper's findings and limits, for the study overall: A single cell's worth of spiked-in Jurkat TCR RNA was reported detectable even among one million naive CD8 T cells. Modeling indicated approximately 3 TCR RNA copies recovered per cell, compared with 7.5 to 10 by digital PCR, which implies a capture efficiency of approximately 31%. The naive libraries included spiked-in Jurkat TCR RNA (roughly nine copies' worth), and this Jurkat TCR RNA is not part of the donor repertoire. Highly expanded clone sizes could be underestimated if identical TCR molecules share a barcode. Clones above 20 RNA copies held over 99% of molecules in CMV-specific effector cells but under 1% in naive cells. When barcode sub-clustering was not used, chimeric consensus sequences inflated TCR diversity, with chimeras reaching as high as 47%.

The CDR3 has 16 amino acids, counting the end cysteine and phenylalanine. Only the CDR3 DNA stays, 48 bases, in frame from base 1. CDR1 and CDR2 (SNHLY, FYNNEI) derive from the germline V gene. Details on this clonotype: Which antigen it targets is not known. A much larger clone lies one base from this, so it may be a read error.

Libraries of naive CD8 T cells were generated from roughly 20,000 to 1,000,000 sorted cells, with 10%, 30% or 50% of the purified RNA used. Naive CD8 T cells, defined as CD8+CD4-CCR7+CD45RA+, were FACS-sorted into RLT Plus buffer on a BD FACSAria II. To test detection sensitivity, Jurkat RNA equal to approximately 10 TCR copies was added to samples of about 17,000-1,100,000 naive CD8 T cells. Enrichment of CD8 T cells was performed with RosetteSep CD8+ T Cell Enrichment Cocktail and Ficoll-Paque, after which ACK red cell lysis was carried out. Library method: PCR. Sequencing used a NextSeq 500. Bulk TCR libraries were prepared as previously described, using TCR primers listed in Table S5. The Qiagen AllPrep DNA/RNA kit was used to purify total RNA. Before analysis, reads from multiple sequencing runs of the same library were pooled. The paper's processing steps were these. Reads were retained only if an exact TCR constant sequence was present, and the retained reads were trimmed to 150 nt and grouped according to their 12-nt molecular barcodes. Reads within each barcode group were sub-clustered using a 15% Levenshtein threshold, and quality-weighted consensus sequences were constructed for each RNA molecule. Non-functional sequences were removed, as were lower-count sequences one edit away from another. Barcode sub-clusters with fewer than 20% of the maximum read count were removed, based on fitting two negative binomial distributions. TCRdb reran the public reads through fastp at Q25 and MiXCR, keeping productive beta chains. Each CDR3 protein appears once, grouped with its most common genes and DNA. The V and J calls, along with clone size, are taken from TCRdb and not from the paper's own processing. The sample data list some 580,000 distinct CDR3 sequences, and about 25% of these were observed just once. The top ten clones comprise about 0.78% of the sample.

This chain is built from TRBV2 and TRBJ1-5; 9 nucleotides in the junction match TRBD1. This sequence was found in a human donor in good health. Some libraries in this study had Jurkat cell RNA spiked in. Sequencing was carried out using naive CD8+ T cells from blood, with Jurkat cell RNA spiked in. The intended sense of this specimen's cell subset or site label: FACS-sorted CD8+CD4-CCR7+CD45RA+ naive T cells. The CDR3 here reads CASSTDRGDSNRPQHF. In nucleotides, the sequence is TGTGCCAGCAGTACCGACAGGGGGGATAGCAATCGGCCCCAGCATTTT.